This T cell receptor beta chain was identified in a study of blood T cell repertoires in COVID-19. Study-wide context: Collection of acute and convalescent COVID-19 samples took place in the United States, Italy and Spain. PBMCs, B-cell-depleted T cells, or T cells provided the cDNA or gDNA that made up the material.

The protocol was immunoSEQ multiplex PCR, while the TCRdb copy is restricted to in-frame clones and leaves out a portion. This table holds approximately 68,000 clones, roughly 83% found once. CDR1 and CDR2 from the germline V gene are DFQATT and SNEGSKA (reference sequence). The CDR3 contains 11 residues. With 5 bases clipped from V and 4 bases from J, the junction kept 0 bases outside the gene matches. This rearrangement joins TRBV20-1 to TRBJ1-1, with 8 bases that match TRBD1. Sequencing was performed on peripheral blood. The sequence came from a woman aged 55-70 years with acute or convalescent COVID-19. The CDR3 bases are TGCAGTGCTGGGACAGGCACTGAAGCTTTCTTT. Its translation: CSAGTGTEAFF.